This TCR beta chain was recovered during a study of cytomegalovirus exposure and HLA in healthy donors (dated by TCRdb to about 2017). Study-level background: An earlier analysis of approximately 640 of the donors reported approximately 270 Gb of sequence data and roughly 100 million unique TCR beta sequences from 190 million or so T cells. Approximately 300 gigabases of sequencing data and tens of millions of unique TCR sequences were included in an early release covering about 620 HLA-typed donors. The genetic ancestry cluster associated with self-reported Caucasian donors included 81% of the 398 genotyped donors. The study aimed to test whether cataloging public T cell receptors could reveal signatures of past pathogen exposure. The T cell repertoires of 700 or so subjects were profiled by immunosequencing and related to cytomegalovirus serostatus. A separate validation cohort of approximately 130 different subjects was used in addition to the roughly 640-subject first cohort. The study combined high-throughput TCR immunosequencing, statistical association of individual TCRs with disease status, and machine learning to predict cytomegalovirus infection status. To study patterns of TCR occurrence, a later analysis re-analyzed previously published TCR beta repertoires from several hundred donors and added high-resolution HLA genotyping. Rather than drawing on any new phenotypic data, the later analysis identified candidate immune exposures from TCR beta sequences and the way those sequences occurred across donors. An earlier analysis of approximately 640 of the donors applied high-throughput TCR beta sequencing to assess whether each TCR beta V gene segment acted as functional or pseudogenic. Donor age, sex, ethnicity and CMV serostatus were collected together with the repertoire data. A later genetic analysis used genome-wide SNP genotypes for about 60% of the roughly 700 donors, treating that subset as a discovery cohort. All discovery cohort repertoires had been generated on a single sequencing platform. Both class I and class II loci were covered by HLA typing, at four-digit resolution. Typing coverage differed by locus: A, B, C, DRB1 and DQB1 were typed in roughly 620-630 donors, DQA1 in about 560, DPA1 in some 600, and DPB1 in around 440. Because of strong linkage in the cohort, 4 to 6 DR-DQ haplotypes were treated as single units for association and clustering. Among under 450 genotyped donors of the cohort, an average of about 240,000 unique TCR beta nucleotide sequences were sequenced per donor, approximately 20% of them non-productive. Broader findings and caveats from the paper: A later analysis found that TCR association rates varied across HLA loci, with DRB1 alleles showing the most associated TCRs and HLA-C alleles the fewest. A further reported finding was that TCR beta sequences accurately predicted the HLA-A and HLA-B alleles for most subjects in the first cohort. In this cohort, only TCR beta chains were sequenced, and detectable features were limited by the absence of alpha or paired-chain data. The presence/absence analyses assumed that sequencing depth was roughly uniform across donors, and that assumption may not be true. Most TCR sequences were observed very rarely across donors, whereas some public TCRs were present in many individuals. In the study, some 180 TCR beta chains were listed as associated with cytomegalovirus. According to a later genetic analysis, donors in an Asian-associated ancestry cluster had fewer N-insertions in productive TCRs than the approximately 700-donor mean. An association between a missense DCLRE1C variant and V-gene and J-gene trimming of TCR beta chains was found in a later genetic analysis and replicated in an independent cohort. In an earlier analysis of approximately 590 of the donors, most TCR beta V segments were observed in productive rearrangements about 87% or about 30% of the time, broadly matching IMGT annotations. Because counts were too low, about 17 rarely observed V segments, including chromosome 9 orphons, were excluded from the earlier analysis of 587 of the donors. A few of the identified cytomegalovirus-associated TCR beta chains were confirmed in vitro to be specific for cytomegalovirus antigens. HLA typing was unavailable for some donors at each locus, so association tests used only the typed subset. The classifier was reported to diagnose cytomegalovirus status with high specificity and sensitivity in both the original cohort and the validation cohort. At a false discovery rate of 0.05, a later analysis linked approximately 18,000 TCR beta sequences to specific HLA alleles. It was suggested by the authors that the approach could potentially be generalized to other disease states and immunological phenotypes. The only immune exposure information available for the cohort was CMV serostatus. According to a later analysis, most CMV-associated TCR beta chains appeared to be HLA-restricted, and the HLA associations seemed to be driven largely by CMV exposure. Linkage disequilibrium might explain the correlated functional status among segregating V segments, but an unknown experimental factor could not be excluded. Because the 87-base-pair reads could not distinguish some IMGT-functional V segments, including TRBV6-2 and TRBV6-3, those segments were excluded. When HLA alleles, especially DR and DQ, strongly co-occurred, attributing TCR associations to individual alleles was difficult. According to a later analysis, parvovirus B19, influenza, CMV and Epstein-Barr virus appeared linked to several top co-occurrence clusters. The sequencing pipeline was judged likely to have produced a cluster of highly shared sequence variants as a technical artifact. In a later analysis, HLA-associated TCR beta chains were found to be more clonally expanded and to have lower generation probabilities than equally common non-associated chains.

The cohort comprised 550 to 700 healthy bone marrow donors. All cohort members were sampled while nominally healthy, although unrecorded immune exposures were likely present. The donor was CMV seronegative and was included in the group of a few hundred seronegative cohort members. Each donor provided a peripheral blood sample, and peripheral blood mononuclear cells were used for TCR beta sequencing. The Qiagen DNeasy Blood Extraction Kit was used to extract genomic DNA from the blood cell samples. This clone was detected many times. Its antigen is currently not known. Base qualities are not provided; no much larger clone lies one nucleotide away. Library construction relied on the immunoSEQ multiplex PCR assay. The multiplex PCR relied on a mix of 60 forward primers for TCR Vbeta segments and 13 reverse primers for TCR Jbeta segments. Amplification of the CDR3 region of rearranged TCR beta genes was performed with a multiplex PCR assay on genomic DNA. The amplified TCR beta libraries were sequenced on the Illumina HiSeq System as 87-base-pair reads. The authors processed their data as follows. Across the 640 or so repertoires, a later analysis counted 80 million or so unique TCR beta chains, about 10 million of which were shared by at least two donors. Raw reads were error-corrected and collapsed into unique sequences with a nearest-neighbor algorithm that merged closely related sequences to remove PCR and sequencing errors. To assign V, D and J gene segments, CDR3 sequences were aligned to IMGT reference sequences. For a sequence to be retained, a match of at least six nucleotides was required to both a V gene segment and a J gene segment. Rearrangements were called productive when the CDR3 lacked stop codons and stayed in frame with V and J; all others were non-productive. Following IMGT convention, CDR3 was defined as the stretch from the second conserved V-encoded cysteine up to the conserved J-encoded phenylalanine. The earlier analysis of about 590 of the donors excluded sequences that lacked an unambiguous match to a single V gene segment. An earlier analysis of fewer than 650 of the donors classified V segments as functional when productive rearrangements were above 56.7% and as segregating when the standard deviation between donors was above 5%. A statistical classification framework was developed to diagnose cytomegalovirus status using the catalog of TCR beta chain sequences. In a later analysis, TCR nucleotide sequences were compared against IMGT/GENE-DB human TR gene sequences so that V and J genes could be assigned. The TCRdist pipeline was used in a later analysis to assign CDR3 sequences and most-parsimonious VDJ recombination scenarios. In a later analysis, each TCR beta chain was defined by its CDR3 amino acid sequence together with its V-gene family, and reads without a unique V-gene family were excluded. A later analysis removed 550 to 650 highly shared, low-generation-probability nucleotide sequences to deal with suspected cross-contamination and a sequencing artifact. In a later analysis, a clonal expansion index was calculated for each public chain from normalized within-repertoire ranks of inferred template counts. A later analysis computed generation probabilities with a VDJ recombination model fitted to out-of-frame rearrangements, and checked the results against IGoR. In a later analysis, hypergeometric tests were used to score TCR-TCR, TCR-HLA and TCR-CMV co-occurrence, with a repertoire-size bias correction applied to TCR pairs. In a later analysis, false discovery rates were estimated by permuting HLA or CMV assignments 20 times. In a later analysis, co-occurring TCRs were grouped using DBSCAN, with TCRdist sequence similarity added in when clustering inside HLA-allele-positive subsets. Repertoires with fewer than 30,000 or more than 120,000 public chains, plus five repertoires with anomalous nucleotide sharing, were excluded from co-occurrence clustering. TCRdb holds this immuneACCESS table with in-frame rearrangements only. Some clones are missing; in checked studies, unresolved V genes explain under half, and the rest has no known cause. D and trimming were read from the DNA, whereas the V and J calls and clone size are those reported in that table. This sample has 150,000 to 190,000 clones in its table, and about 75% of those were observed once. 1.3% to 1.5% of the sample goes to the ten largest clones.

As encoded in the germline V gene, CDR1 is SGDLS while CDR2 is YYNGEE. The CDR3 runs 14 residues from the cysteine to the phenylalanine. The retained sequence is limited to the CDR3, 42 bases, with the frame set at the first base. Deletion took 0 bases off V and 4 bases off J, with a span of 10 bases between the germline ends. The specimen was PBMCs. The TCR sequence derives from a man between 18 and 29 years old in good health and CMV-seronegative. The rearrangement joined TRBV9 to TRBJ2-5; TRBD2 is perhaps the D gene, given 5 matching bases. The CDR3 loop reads CASSVGPGVETQYF. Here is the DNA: TGTGCCAGCAGCGTAGGTCCCGGGGTAGAGACCCAGTACTTC. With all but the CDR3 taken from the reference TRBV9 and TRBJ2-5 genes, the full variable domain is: DSGVTQTPKHLITATGQRVTLRCSPRSGDLSVYWYQQSLDQGLQFLIQYYNGEERAKGNILERFSAQQFPDLHSELNLSSLELGDSALYFCASSVGPGVETQYFGPGTRLLVL.